This TCR beta chain was sequenced for a study of blood T cell repertoires in COVID-19 (dated by TCRdb to 2020 to 2022). Turning to the overall study: Collaborator samples came from the United States, Italy and Spain and covered acute and convalescent phases of COVID-19. The material from the prospective study consisted of cDNA or gDNA derived from T cells, B-cell-depleted T cells, or PBMCs. The dataset comprised deeply sampled blood TCRbeta repertoires from subjects exposed to, actively infected with, or recovered from COVID-19. The repertoires were made available in a free public database intended to serve as a resource for research on the immune response to SARS-CoV-2. Samples were obtained from the ongoing ImmuneRACE study (first 160 participants) and from 1,000 to 1,500 subjects provided by 6 global collaborators. A de-identified subject ID, COVID-19 status, age in years and sex were almost always included in the sample metadata. Where HLA class I and class II types were available, the types were taken from metadata supplied by the sample provider, not from assay-based typing. General study outcomes and caveats: Clinical and demographic metadata were provided uncurated, with the amount varying by source and participant.

TCRbeta CDR3 regions were amplified from genomic DNA using the immunoSEQ Assay, a bias-controlled multiplex PCR. Concerning the study's data processing: The number of nucleated cells in each sample was estimated from the amplification of reference gene primers within the assay. To quantify the absolute abundance of each unique TCRbeta CDR3 rearrangement, sequence reads were collapsed and filtered. Productive Simpson clonality was computed per sample as the square root of Simpson's diversity index over productive rearrangements. TCRdb's version of the immuneACCESS table is confined to in-frame rearrangements and falls short of the full clone set. An unresolved V gene accounts for under half of the shortfall where checked; the remainder is of unknown origin. For V, J and clone size, that table is used; D and trimming come from the DNA. This sample lists some 260,000 clones; about 86% were detected once. 4.1% of the sample belongs to the ten largest clones.

This clone appeared once. The antigen it binds to is not known. The junction does not match germline at one end; this may be a read error. In the prospective study, participants were about 18 to 100 years old, resided in about two dozen geographic areas of the United States, and were enrolled through a virtual design. Cohort assignment in the prospective study relied on participant-reported clinical history from a screening survey and a study questionnaire. Mobile phlebotomists in the prospective study collected whole blood, serum and a nasopharyngeal or oropharyngeal swab from every participant. Participants in the prospective study had the option to provide additional blood draws and questionnaires over a roughly 2-month period. Before DNA extraction, prospective study blood samples were shipped either frozen or at room temperature. The germline V gene supplies CDR1 SGHRS and CDR2 YFSETQ. Inclusive of the bounding cysteine and phenylalanine, the CDR3 is 19 residues long. Just the 57-base CDR3 DNA is kept, in frame starting at base 1.

The specimen sequenced was PBMCs or T cells enriched from blood (not recorded which). The V and J segments used are TRBV5-1 and TRBJ2-1; TRBD2 matches 15 bases in the middle. The source of this sequence is a man aged 25 to 40 with acute COVID-19. The CDR3 amino acid sequence is: CASNIDSGLAGGSYNEQFF. The DNA is TGTGCCAGCAATATAGACTCGGGACTAGCGGGAGGAAGCTACAATGAGCAGTTCTTC.